Sequencing of this T cell receptor (beta chain) was carried out in a study of cytomegalovirus exposure and HLA in healthy donors (TCRdb year 2017). For the wider study: According to an earlier analysis of a few hundred of the donors, 200 million or so T cells yielded roughly 110 million unique TCR beta sequences and approximately 300 Gb of sequence data. Typing coverage differed by locus: A, B, C, DRB1 and DQB1 were typed in about 629-630 donors, DQA1 in roughly 510, DPA1 in nearly 610, and DPB1 in 400 to 490. Roughly five DR-DQ haplotypes were handled as single units for association and clustering, since linkage in the cohort was strong. The genetic ancestry cluster associated with self-reported Caucasian donors included 81% of the roughly 400 genotyped donors. The study profiled the T cell repertoires of about 640 subjects by immunosequencing and related them to cytomegalovirus serostatus. In a later analysis, previously published TCR beta repertoires from more than 500 donors were re-analyzed and high-resolution HLA genotyping was added so that TCR occurrence patterns could be studied. The study was designed to test whether signatures of past pathogen exposure could be identified by cataloging public T cell receptors. Along with the approximately 700-subject first cohort, a separate validation cohort of over a hundred different subjects was used. On average, around 240,000 unique TCR beta nucleotide sequences were sequenced per donor among more than 350 genotyped donors of the cohort, with about 19% of those sequences being non-productive. Donor age, sex, ethnicity and CMV serostatus were compiled alongside the repertoire data. A later genetic analysis took genome-wide SNP genotypes for about 65% of the roughly 670 donors and used that subset as a discovery cohort. In an earlier analysis of 587 of the donors, high-throughput TCR beta sequencing was used to judge whether each TCR beta V gene segment behaved as functional or pseudogenic. To predict cytomegalovirus infection status, the study brought together high-throughput TCR immunosequencing, statistical association of individual TCRs with disease status, and machine learning. An early release covering roughly 640 HLA-typed donors comprised approximately 300 gigabases of sequencing data and some 79 million unique TCR sequences. Class I and class II HLA loci were covered by the typing at four-digit resolution. Rather than using new phenotypic data, the later analysis identified candidate immune exposures from TCR beta sequences and from how often those sequences occurred across donors. Every repertoire in the discovery cohort had been generated on one and the same sequencing platform. Broad study findings and their caveats: Because the 87-base-pair reads could not distinguish some IMGT-functional V segments, including TRBV6-2 and TRBV6-3, those segments were excluded. According to a later analysis, parvovirus B19, influenza, CMV and Epstein-Barr virus appeared linked to several top co-occurrence clusters. The authors suggested that the approach could potentially be generalized to other disease states and immunological phenotypes. Linkage disequilibrium might explain the correlated functional status among segregating V segments, but an unknown experimental factor could not be excluded. The classifier was reported to diagnose cytomegalovirus status with high specificity and sensitivity in both the original cohort and the validation cohort. A further reported finding was that TCR beta sequences accurately predicted the HLA-A and HLA-B alleles for most subjects in the first cohort. Specific HLA alleles were associated with about 17,000 TCR beta sequences at a false discovery rate of 0.05 in a later analysis. Most TCR sequences were seen in very few donors, while some public TCRs were found in many individuals. A later analysis found that TCR association rates varied across HLA loci, with DRB1 alleles showing the most associated TCRs and HLA-C alleles the fewest. Presence/absence analyses assumed roughly uniform sequencing depth across donors, an assumption that may not hold. CMV serostatus was the only immune exposure information available for the cohort. In the study, about 150 TCR beta chains were listed as associated with cytomegalovirus. According to a later genetic analysis, donors in an Asian-associated ancestry cluster had fewer N-insertions in productive TCRs than the approximately 670-donor mean. When HLA alleles, especially DR and DQ, strongly co-occurred, attributing TCR associations to individual alleles was difficult. A cluster of highly shared sequence variants was judged likely to be a technical artifact of the sequencing pipeline. The earlier analysis of about 600 of the donors excluded approximately 15 rarely observed V segments, including chromosome 9 orphons, because counts were too low. Broadly in line with IMGT annotations, most TCR beta V segments showed up in productive rearrangements about 87% or about 30% of the time in an earlier analysis of 450 to 600 of the donors. Compared with equally common non-associated chains, HLA-associated TCR beta chains in a later analysis were more clonally expanded and had lower generation probabilities. A later analysis found that most CMV-associated TCR beta chains appeared HLA-restricted, with HLA associations seemingly driven largely by CMV exposure. A later genetic analysis associated a missense DCLRE1C variant with V-gene and J-gene trimming of TCR beta chains, and an independent cohort replicated the association. HLA typing was unavailable for some donors at each locus, so association tests used only the typed subset. The cohort was sequenced for TCR beta chains only, and without alpha or paired-chain data the features that could be detected were limited. A few of the identified cytomegalovirus-associated TCR beta chains were confirmed in vitro to be specific for cytomegalovirus antigens.

The protocol used for the library was the immunoSEQ multiplex PCR assay. For the multiplex PCR, a mixture combining 60 forward primers for TCR Vbeta segments and 13 reverse primers for TCR Jbeta segments was used. A multiplex PCR assay on genomic DNA amplified the CDR3 region of rearranged TCR beta genes. The amplified TCR beta libraries were sequenced on the Illumina HiSeq System as 87-base-pair reads. As for how the authors treated the data: A later analysis tallied tens of millions of unique TCR beta chains across the roughly 610 repertoires, and approximately 9.9 million of those chains were shared by two or more donors. To remove PCR and sequencing errors, raw reads were error-corrected and collapsed into unique sequences using a nearest-neighbor algorithm that merged closely related sequences. To assign V, D and J gene segments, CDR3 sequences were aligned to IMGT reference sequences. For a sequence to be retained, a match of at least six nucleotides was required to both a V gene segment and a J gene segment. Rearrangements were called productive when the CDR3 lacked stop codons and stayed in frame with V and J; all others were non-productive. Following IMGT convention, CDR3 was defined as the stretch from the second conserved V-encoded cysteine up to the conserved J-encoded phenylalanine. The earlier analysis of roughly 590 of the donors excluded any sequence lacking an unambiguous match to a single V gene segment. In an earlier analysis of 587 of the donors, V segments were called functional above 56.7% productive rearrangements and were called segregating when the between-donor standard deviation exceeded 5%. To diagnose cytomegalovirus status from the catalog of TCR beta chain sequences, a statistical classification framework was built. A later analysis assigned V and J genes by comparing TCR nucleotide sequences with IMGT/GENE-DB human TR gene sequences. Using the TCRdist pipeline, a later analysis assigned CDR3 sequences along with most-parsimonious VDJ recombination scenarios. In a later analysis, each TCR beta chain was defined by its CDR3 amino acid sequence together with its V-gene family, and reads lacking a unique V-gene family were excluded. As a way to deal with suspected cross-contamination and a sequencing artifact, a later analysis dropped 500 to 700 nucleotide sequences that were highly shared and had low generation probability. For each public chain, a later analysis derived a clonal expansion index from normalized ranks of inferred template counts within each repertoire. A later analysis computed generation probabilities with a VDJ recombination model fitted to out-of-frame rearrangements, and checked the results against IGoR. A later analysis scored TCR-TCR, TCR-HLA and TCR-CMV co-occurrence with hypergeometric tests, applying a repertoire-size bias correction to TCR pairs. A later analysis estimated false discovery rates by permuting HLA or CMV assignments 20 times. A later analysis grouped co-occurring TCRs with DBSCAN, adding TCRdist sequence similarity when clustering within HLA-allele-positive subsets. For co-occurrence clustering, repertoires with fewer than 30,000 or more than 120,000 public chains were excluded, along with a handful of repertoires with anomalous nucleotide sharing. The source is immuneACCESS, and TCRdb retained only in-frame sequences with V and J called. Part of the clones is not carried over; for the studies checked, unresolved V genes explain less than half of this, and the remainder is unexplained. The D gene and trimming were derived from the DNA, and the V and J assignments and clone size from that table. The sample contains about 170,000 clones, roughly 70% of them found a single time. The ten biggest clones cover under 5.5% of the sample.

Trimming accounts for 4 bases at V and 3 bases at J, while the number of junction bases matched to no gene is 5. For CDR1 and CDR2, the germline V gene lists SNHLY and FYNNEI. The CDR3 contains 14 residues, cysteine and phenylalanine counted. This entry keeps only the CDR3 DNA: 42 bases, framed from base 1. The cohort consisted of fewer than 700 healthy bone marrow donors. Cohort members were all nominally healthy when sampled, although unrecorded immune exposures were likely present. The donor tested CMV seropositive and was one of the 289 seropositive cohort members. Each donor provided a peripheral blood sample, and peripheral blood mononuclear cells were used for TCR beta sequencing. The Qiagen DNeasy Blood Extraction Kit was used to extract genomic DNA from the blood cell samples. This clone has a single count. There is no known antigen for this receptor. No quality values exist for individual bases; no much larger clone is one base distant.

The chain couples TRBV2 to TRBJ1-2; 7 central bases correspond to TRBD1. The sequencing sample was made of PBMCs. The receptor's source is a woman aged 18-29 years in good health and CMV-seropositive. The nucleotides read TGTGCCAGCAGTGGACGGGACAGAGACTATGGCTACACCTTC. This yields the protein CASSGRDRDYGYTF.